These 12 T cell receptor beta chains were sequenced from one sample in a study of shared clonotypes between healthy human individuals. TCRdb's copy holds only in-frame clones and misses some; the assay was immunoSEQ multiplex PCR. Here the sample spans 2 million to 3 million clones, approximately 90% being singletons. Sequenced material: naive CD4+ T cells sorted from blood. Subset noted: CD45RA+ positively selected. These receptors were obtained from a man younger than 30 in good health.

This clone was picked up one time. This chain uses TRBV19 with TRBJ1-4, with 9 bases lining up with TRBD1. The germline V gene has CDR1 LNHDA and CDR2 SQIVND (reference sequence). V gave up 5 bases and J gave up 7 bases; unmatched junction bases: 8. CDR3 length: 15 residues. CDR3 bases: TGTGCCAGTAGTGGGGCCGGGACAGGGTCTGAAAAACTGTTTTTT. Translation: CASSGAGTGSEKLFF.

The J gene is TRBJ2-1, the V gene TRBV29-1; D might be TRBD2 (5 bases). The CDR3 is 13 residues long. CDR1 and CDR2 (germline): SQVTM, ANQGSEA. The CDR3 region has the DNA TGCACCTCGTTGCGGGCAGGCTACAATGAGCAGTTCTTC. This translates into CTSLRAGYNEQFF.

The chain carries TRBV19 and TRBJ2-3; D is perhaps TRBD1 or TRBD2 (6 bases each). The CDR3 has 12 residues. V lost 5 bases to trimming and J lost 8 bases, with 11 bases between them. Germline assignment: CDR1 LNHDA and CDR2 SQIVND (reference sequence). CDR3 residues: CASSQQGGTQYF. The CDR3 region has the DNA TGTGCCAGTAGTCAACAGGGAGGTACGCAGTATTTT. Together with reference TRBV19 and TRBJ2-3, the CDR3 gives the full variable domain: DGGITQSPKYLFRKEGQNVTLSCEQNLNHDAMYWYRQDPGQGLRLIYYSQIVNDFQKGDIAEGYSVSREKKESFPLTVTSAQKNPTAFYLCASSQQGGTQYFGPGTRLTVL.

The chain joins TRBV5-4 to TRBJ1-2; 10 bases line up with TRBD1. CDR3 size: 17 residues. Germline V gives CDR1 SGHNT, CDR2 YYREEE (reference sequence). Trimming cost V 1 base and J 0 bases; bases outside gene matches: 6. The DNA of the CDR3 is TGTGCCAGCAGCTTGCTGACAGGGGGCGCCGCTAACTATGGCTACACCTTC. Its translation is CASSLLTGGAANYGYTF.

The chain employs TRBV11-2 and TRBJ1-2; no reliable D call. The CDR3 loop spans 14 amino acids. V lost 1 base and J 6 bases, leaving 12 bases between the germline ends. Germline-derived CDR1 and CDR2 are SGHAT and FQNNGV. The CDR3 reads CASSLVPGSDGYTF. The CDR3 nucleotides are TGTGCCAGCAGCTTAGTCCCGGGGTCGGATGGCTACACCTTC.

V is TRBV4-1 and J is TRBJ2-5; TRBD1 is a possible D gene (7 bases). The germline V and J ends were trimmed by 3 bases and 5 bases, with 19 bases remaining between them. Germline-derived CDR1 and CDR2 are MGHRA and YSYEKL. The CDR3 loop spans 16 amino acids. Here the CDR3 reads CASSHPRGGGGETQYF. CDR3 DNA sequence: TGCGCCAGCAGCCACCCCAGAGGAGGGGGCGGGGAGACCCAGTACTTC.

This chain uses TRBV7-9 with TRBJ2-3, with D perhaps matching TRBD2 (5 bases). The CDR3 has 15 residues. Deletions cut 3 bases from V and 4 bases from J, with 14 bases between. In germline, CDR1 is SEHNR, CDR2 FQNEAQ (reference sequence). The CDR3 here is CASSLAGPMADTQYF. DNA of the CDR3: TGTGCCAGCAGCTTGGCGGGCCCCATGGCAGATACGCAGTATTTT.

The chain carries TRBV4-2 and TRBJ1-2; D is ambiguous. The V and J ends lost 6 bases and 4 bases respectively, with 15 bases between them. Germline V gene data show CDR1 as LGHNA and CDR2 as YNFKEQ. The CDR3 is made up of 14 amino acids. CDR3 bases: TGTGCCAGCAGTCCTACATCTGTCCTCTATGGCTACACCTTC. This gives the protein CASSPTSVLYGYTF.

V is TRBV6-5 and J is TRBJ2-7, with 8 bases fitting TRBD1. The CDR3 is 14 residues long. In germline, CDR1 is MNHEY, CDR2 SVGAGI. Trimming removed 6 bases from V and 1 base from J; junction bases left unmatched: 5. The DNA of the CDR3 is TGTGCCAGCAGCCCCCGGACAGGGTCCTACGAGCAGTACTTC. Translating it yields CASSPRTGSYEQYF.

This chain uses TRBV9 with TRBJ2-7; a weak D match, TRBD2 (5 bases). Per germline, CDR1 SGDLS and CDR2 YYNGEE. The V gene lost 3 bases and the J gene lost 4 bases, with 14 bases spanning the gap. This CDR3 comprises 14 residues. The CDR3 DNA follows: TGTGCCAGCAGCGAACGGGGAACCTCGTACGAGCAGTACTTC. It yields the protein CASSERGTSYEQYF.

This clone was seen only a few times. The V call is TRBV15, the J call TRBJ1-4; D remains unclear. CDR1 and CDR2 from the germline V gene are LNHNV and YYDKDF (reference sequence). Deletions cut 3 bases from V and 5 bases from J, with 7 bases between. CDR3 length: 13 residues. The CDR3 spells CATSRDWNEKLFF. The CDR3 bases are TGTGCCACCAGCAGGGACTGGAATGAAAAACTGTTTTTT.

This clone was seen a handful of times. V is TRBV9 and J is TRBJ1-1, with 9 positions matching TRBD1. The ends lost 4 bases at V and 4 bases at J; junction bases unmatched: 2. The CDR3 length is 13 residues. Germline CDR1 and CDR2: SGDLS and YYNGEE. CDR3 protein: CASSMTGGTEAFF. The CDR3 nucleotides read TGTGCCAGCAGCATGACAGGGGGCACTGAAGCTTTCTTT. Full variable domain (missing parts from reference TRBV9 and TRBJ1-1): DSGVTQTPKHLITATGQRVTLRCSPRSGDLSVYWYQQSLDQGLQFLIQYYNGEERAKGNILERFSAQQFPDLHSELNLSSLELGDSALYFCASSMTGGTEAFFGQGTRLTVV.